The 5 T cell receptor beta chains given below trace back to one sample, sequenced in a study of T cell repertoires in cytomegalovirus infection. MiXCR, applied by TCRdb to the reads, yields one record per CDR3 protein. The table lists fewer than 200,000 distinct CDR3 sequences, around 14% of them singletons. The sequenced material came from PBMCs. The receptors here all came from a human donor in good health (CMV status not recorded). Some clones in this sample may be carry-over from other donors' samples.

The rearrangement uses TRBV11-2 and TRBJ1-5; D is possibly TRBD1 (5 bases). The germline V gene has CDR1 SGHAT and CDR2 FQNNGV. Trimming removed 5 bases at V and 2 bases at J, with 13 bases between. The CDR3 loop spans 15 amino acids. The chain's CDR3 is CASSPAQGGNQPQHF. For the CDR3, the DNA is TGTGCCAGCAGCCCAGCGCAGGGTGGCAATCAGCCCCAGCATTTT.

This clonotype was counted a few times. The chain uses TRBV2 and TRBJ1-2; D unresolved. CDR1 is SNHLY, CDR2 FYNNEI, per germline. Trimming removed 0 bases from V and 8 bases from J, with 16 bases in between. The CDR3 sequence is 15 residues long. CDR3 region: CASSEAGGGQEGYTF. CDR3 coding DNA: TGTGCCAGCAGTGAAGCCGGCGGCGGCCAGGAAGGCTACACCTTC.

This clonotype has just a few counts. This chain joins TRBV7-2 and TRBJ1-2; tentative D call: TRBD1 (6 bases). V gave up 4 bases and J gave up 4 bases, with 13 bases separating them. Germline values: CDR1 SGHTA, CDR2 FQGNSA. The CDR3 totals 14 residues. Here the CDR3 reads CASSSTGSTYGYTF. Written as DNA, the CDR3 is TGTGCCAGCAGCTCCACAGGGTCTACCTATGGCTACACCTTC.

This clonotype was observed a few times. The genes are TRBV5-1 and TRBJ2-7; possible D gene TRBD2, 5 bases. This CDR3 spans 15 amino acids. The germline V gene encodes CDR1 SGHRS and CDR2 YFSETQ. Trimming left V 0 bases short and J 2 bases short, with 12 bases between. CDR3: CASSLDPGFPYEQYF. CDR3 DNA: TGCGCCAGCAGCTTGGACCCGGGGTTTCCCTACGAGCAGTACTTC.

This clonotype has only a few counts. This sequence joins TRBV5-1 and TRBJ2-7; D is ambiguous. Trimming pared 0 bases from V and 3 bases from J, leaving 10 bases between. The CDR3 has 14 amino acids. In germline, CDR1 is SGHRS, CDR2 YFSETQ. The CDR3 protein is CASSLVSAVYEQYF. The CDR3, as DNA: TGCGCCAGCAGCTTGGTCTCGGCAGTCTACGAGCAGTACTTC.